Following are 19 T cell receptor beta chains from one sample sequenced in a study of cytomegalovirus exposure and HLA in healthy donors. The data were produced by immunoSEQ multiplex PCR, yet TCRdb's version contains in-frame clones alone and is incomplete. Of approximately 160,000 clones listed, roughly 89% are singletons. The sequencing sample was made of PBMCs. The source is a young woman in good health and CMV-seropositive.

This clone came up once. This rearrangement joins TRBV27 to TRBJ2-2; 8 bases align to TRBD1. Germline-derived CDR1 and CDR2 are MNHEY and SMNVEV (reference sequence). V was pared by 0 bases and J by 4 bases, with 10 bases of the junction left unmatched. This CDR3 comprises 18 residues. CDR3 bases: TGTGCCAGCAGTTTATCGATAAGGGGGCAGGGGGCCACCGGGGAGCTGTTTTTT. It translates to CASSLSIRGQGATGELFF.

The V call is TRBV4-1, the J call TRBJ1-2; 7 bases line up with TRBD1. CDR3 size: 17 residues. With V trimmed by 0 bases and J by 4 bases, 11 bases remained unmatched. Germline CDR1 MGHRA, CDR2 YSYEKL. The CDR3 reads CASSQDQDRRQGYGYTF. The CDR3 nucleotides read TGCGCCAGCAGCCAAGATCAAGATCGTAGACAGGGCTATGGCTACACCTTC.

This clone came up once. The CDR3 sequence: CASSPRVAGLWTSGGGETQYF. The CDR3 DNA sequence: TGTGCCAGCAGTCCCCGGGTTGCGGGACTCTGGACTAGCGGAGGTGGGGAGACCCAGTACTTC. The chain combines TRBV28 with TRBJ2-5, with 10 positions matching TRBD2. The CDR3 has 21 residues. The junction had 26 bases not matched to a gene; V was cut back by 5 bases and J by 5 bases. Germline-derived CDR1 and CDR2 are MDHEN and SYDVKM. Full variable domain (remainder filled in from reference TRBV28 and TRBJ2-5): DVKVTQSSRYLVKRTGEKVFLECVQDMDHENMFWYRQDPGLGLRLIYFSYDVKMKEKGDIPEGYSVSREKKERFSLILESASTNQTSMYLCASSPRVAGLWTSGGGETQYFGPGTRLLVL.

This chain joins TRBV30 and TRBJ2-6, with D uncertain. The germline gives CDR1 GTSNPN, CDR2 SVGIG (reference sequence). This CDR3 comprises 16 residues. The V end was cut by 4 bases, the J end by 0 bases, with 13 bases between. CDR3 sequence: CAWNPTGSSGANVLTF. DNA of the CDR3: TGTGCCTGGAACCCGACCGGGTCCTCTGGGGCCAACGTCCTGACTTTC.

The rearrangement links TRBV7-9 to TRBJ1-1, with TRBD1 identical over 7 bases. There are 15 residues in the CDR3. V shed 7 bases and J 1 base; nucleotides not matched to a gene: 9. Germline V gene data show CDR1 as SEHNR and CDR2 as FQNEAQ (reference sequence). As DNA, the CDR3 is TGTGCCAGCAACGGAATACAGGGGTGGAACACTGAAGCTTTCTTT. It yields the protein CASNGIQGWNTEAFF.

The chain has TRBV19 and TRBJ2-7; perhaps TRBD2 as D (6 bases). Between the trimmed V and J ends, which lost 8 bases and 4 bases, there was a span of 21 bases. Germline CDR1 is LNHDA and CDR2 is SQIVND (reference sequence). The CDR3 contains 15 residues. CDR3 coding DNA: TGTGCCAGTCGGCCCCGCGGGACTCCGGATTACGAGCAGTACTTC. This gives the protein CASRPRGTPDYEQYF.

In DNA, the CDR3 is TGTGCCAGCAGCCAGTACAGAAATACGCAGTATTTT. As protein: CASSQYRNTQYF. The chain is built from TRBV7-2 and TRBJ2-3; no definite D call. The CDR3 runs to 12 residues. Trimming took off 5 bases at V and 7 bases at J, with 10 bases between the two ends. The germline CDR1 and CDR2 sequences are SGHTA and FQGNSA.

Points on this clone: One junction end does not reproduce the germline sequence, and a read error may be involved. The CDR3, as DNA: TGTGCTAGCAGCTTATCTAGCGGGAGAAATGTTGAGCAGTTCTTC. Translation gives CASSLSSGRNVEQFF. The rearrangement uses TRBV7-7 and TRBJ2-1; 10 bases align to TRBD2. The length of the CDR3 is 15 residues. Germline assignment: CDR1 SSHAT and CDR2 FNYEAQ (reference sequence).

This chain links TRBV11-3 with TRBJ1-1; a possible D gene is TRBD1 (5 bases). Germline lookup yields CDR1 SGHNT and CDR2 YENEEA. The CDR3 is 13 amino acids. V shed 5 bases and J shed 4 bases, with 11 bases lying between them. The chain's CDR3 is CASSRDFGTEAFF. DNA for the CDR3: TGTGCCAGCAGCCGGGACTTTGGCACTGAAGCTTTCTTT.

The V gene is TRBV5-1, the J gene TRBJ1-5, with 9 nucleotides matching TRBD1. CDR1 and CDR2 from the germline V gene are SGHRS and YFSETQ. J was trimmed by 4 bases and V by 2 bases; bases with no gene match: 16. The CDR3 contains 19 residues. Here the CDR3 reads CASSFRDRVPPAENQPQHF. The CDR3 nucleotides are TGCGCCAGCAGCTTCCGGGACAGGGTCCCCCCAGCAGAGAATCAGCCCCAGCATTTT. Complete variable domain (other parts from reference TRBV5-1 and TRBJ1-5): KAGVTQTPRYLIKTRGQQVTLSCSPISGHRSVSWYQQTPGQGLQFLFEYFSETQRNKGNFPGRFSGRQFSNSRSEMNVSTLELGDSALYLCASSFRDRVPPAENQPQHFGDGTRLSIL.

The rearrangement joins TRBV30 to TRBJ2-3; TRBD2 agrees at 10 bases. Germline lookup yields CDR1 GTSNPN and CDR2 SVGIG (reference sequence). The CDR3 extends over 16 amino acids. V lost 0 bases and J lost 2; bases outside the gene matches: 5. The CDR3 spells CAWSVGLAVDTDTQYF. CDR3 bases: TGTGCCTGGAGTGTAGGACTAGCGGTAGACACAGATACGCAGTATTTT.

This CDR3 is CASSGGRQETQYF. The CDR3 DNA reads TGCGCCAGCAGTGGTGGCAGACAAGAGACCCAGTACTTC. V usage is TRBV10-1 and J usage is TRBJ2-5; no reliable D call. Between the trimmed V and J ends, which lost 4 bases and 2 bases, there was a span of 8 bases. The CDR3 is made up of 13 amino acids. The germline V gene encodes CDR1 WNHNN and CDR2 SYGVQD (reference sequence).

The V gene is TRBV25-1, the J gene TRBJ2-1, with no clear D. Germline CDR1 and CDR2: MGHDK and SYGVNS. The V end was cut by 7 bases, the J end by 5 bases, with 12 bases between. The CDR3 covers 13 residues. CDR3 loop: CASNDPGHNEQFF. The DNA of the CDR3 is TGTGCCAGCAATGACCCAGGTCACAATGAGCAGTTCTTC.

Only one count was recorded for this clone. This chain joins TRBV27 and TRBJ1-1, with 10 bases aligning to TRBD1. This CDR3 has 15 residues. CDR1 is MNHEY, CDR2 SMNVEV, per germline (reference sequence). The trim removed 5 bases at V and 7 bases at J, leaving 10 bases unmatched. The CDR3 is CASSLTTGGRLEAFF. The CDR3 DNA sequence: TGTGCCAGCAGTCTCACGACAGGGGGCCGACTTGAAGCTTTCTTT.

The chain couples TRBV18 to TRBJ2-2; tentatively, D is TRBD1 (5 bases). CDR3 length: 13 amino acids. Germline CDR1 KGHSH, CDR2 LQKENI. V lost 0 bases and J 6 bases, leaving 5 bases between the germline ends. DNA for the CDR3: TGTGCCAGCTCACCACCAGGGGCCGGGGAGCTGTTTTTT. This codes for CASSPPGAGELFF.

Note on this clone: Other DNA sequences of this sample code for an identical CDR3. V usage is TRBV6-5 and J usage is TRBJ2-1, with 8 bases identical to TRBD2. Germline assignment: CDR1 MNHEY and CDR2 SVGAGI. The CDR3 is made up of 14 amino acids. With V trimmed by 5 bases and J by 0 bases, 0 bases remained unmatched. The CDR3 DNA follows: TGTGCCAGCAGTACTAGCGGCTCCTACAATGAGCAGTTCTTC. It translates to CASSTSGSYNEQFF.

The chain uses TRBV23-1 and TRBJ1-5; D unresolved. TRBV23-1 has ORF status, its function being uncertain. The CDR3 has 16 residues. Trimming took 3 bases from V and 2 from J, leaving 14 bases between them. The CDR3 sequence: CASSQHREWGNQPQHF. The CDR3, as DNA: TGCGCCAGCAGTCAGCACAGAGAATGGGGCAATCAGCCCCAGCATTTT.

This clone was observed a single time. The gene calls are TRBV5-1 and TRBJ2-2; TRBD1 aligns across 9 bases. Germline values: CDR1 SGHRS, CDR2 YFSETQ. CDR3 size: 16 residues. Germline trimming cut 3 bases from V and 1 base from J; bases unmatched to any gene: 4. CDR3: CASSSGTGRNTGELFF. The DNA for the CDR3 is TGCGCCAGCAGCTCCGGGACAGGGAGGAACACCGGGGAGCTGTTTTTT.

This clone was counted between two and nine times. The chain joins TRBV11-2 to TRBJ2-1, with 10 nucleotides matching TRBD2. The V segment lost 2 bases and the J segment 4 bases; nucleotides outside the gene matches: 14. The CDR3 runs to 19 residues. Germline V gene lookup returns CDR1 SGHAT and CDR2 FQNNGV. The DNA for the CDR3 is TGTGCCAGCAGCTTACCAAGATCCCCCCTAGCGGGAGAGTACAATGAGCAGTTCTTC. It specifies CASSLPRSPLAGEYNEQFF.